One and the same sample provided the 10 T cell receptor beta chains below, sequenced in a study of shared clonotypes between healthy human individuals. Profiled with immunoSEQ multiplex PCR; TCRdb holds only in-frame clones, not every one. This repertoire shows fewer than 1 million clones, about 96% found once; its top ten account for around 0.21%. In the naive CD8 group, cells lacked CD45RO and were positively selected for CCR7, so terminally differentiated effector memory CD45RA+ cells were left out. Input material: naive CD8+ T cells sorted from blood. Receptor source: a man aged 25 to 40 in good health.

The V call is TRBV28, the J call TRBJ2-1, with D possibly matching TRBD1 (5 bases). The CDR3 is 14 residues long. CDR1 and CDR2 (germline): MDHEN, SYDVKM. Trimming cost V 1 base and J 6 bases, with 10 bases left between them. The CDR3 region has the DNA TGTGCCAGCAGTTTATCAGGGATCGGCAATGAGCAGTTCTTC. Its translation is CASSLSGIGNEQFF.

This sequence joins TRBV6-1 and TRBJ2-7, with D uncertain. Trimming cost V 1 base and J 2 bases, with 12 bases left between them. The CDR3 sequence is 15 residues long. Per germline, CDR1 MNHNS and CDR2 SASEGT. CDR3 coding DNA: TGTGCCAGCAGTGAAGTAGTCGGCCGAGCCTACGAGCAGTACTTC. Translation: CASSEVVGRAYEQYF.

As DNA, the CDR3 is TGTGCCAGCAGCCAGGACACAGGGGCGAACACTGAAGCTTTCTTT. This encodes CASSQDTGANTEAFF. The chain employs TRBV14 and TRBJ1-1; 7 bases are a match to TRBD1. This CDR3 is built from 15 residues. Germline V CDR1 and CDR2: SGHDN, FVKESK. The trim removed 3 bases at V and 1 base at J, leaving 5 bases unmatched.

The chain employs TRBV7-9 and TRBJ2-5; the D call may be TRBD1 or TRBD2 (5 bases each). V was pared by 7 bases and J by 4 bases, with 16 bases between. The CDR3 is made up of 14 amino acids. The germline gives CDR1 SEHNR, CDR2 FQNEAQ (reference sequence). The CDR3 is CASKGKGPRETQYF. DNA for the CDR3: TGTGCCAGCAAGGGGAAGGGACCCCGAGAGACCCAGTACTTC.

The chain uses TRBV28 and TRBJ2-1, with D possibly being TRBD2 (6 bases). This CDR3 region has 15 residues. Germline CDR1 MDHEN, CDR2 SYDVKM. Trimming took off 4 bases at V and 2 bases at J, with 12 bases between the two ends. CDR3 sequence reads: CASSSEGRAYNEQFF. CDR3 nucleotides: TGTGCCAGCAGTTCGGAGGGGCGCGCCTACAATGAGCAGTTCTTC.

In its sample, this clone was seen once. V gene TRBV27 combines with J gene TRBJ1-2; D possibly corresponds to TRBD1 (5 bases). V shed 3 bases and J shed 7 bases, with 18 bases lying between them. Germline V lookup: CDR1 MNHEY, CDR2 SMNVEV (reference sequence). This CDR3 region has 15 residues. For the CDR3, the DNA is TGTGCCAGCAGTTTTAGTTTGAGGGGCGCGAGTGGCTACACCTTC. It codes for CASSFSLRGASGYTF.

The chain is built from TRBV5-6 and TRBJ2-1; a possible D gene is TRBD2 (6 bases). Trimming took off 4 bases at V and 10 bases at J, with 12 bases between the two ends. The CDR3 extends over 12 amino acids. Germline assignment: CDR1 SGHDT and CDR2 YYEEEE. CDR3 in amino acids: CASSPLEGEQFF. CDR3 DNA sequence: TGTGCCAGCAGCCCTTTGGAGGGAGAGCAGTTCTTC. Full variable domain (missing parts from reference TRBV5-6 and TRBJ2-1): DAGVTQSPTHLIKTRGQQVTLRCSPKSGHDTVSWYQQALGQGPQFIFQYYEEEERQRGNFPDRFSGHQFPNYSSELNVNALLLGDSALYLCASSPLEGEQFFGPGTRLTVL.

V is TRBV7-6 and J is TRBJ2-2; D unclear. This CDR3 region has 12 residues. The germline V gene encodes CDR1 SGHVS and CDR2 FNYEAQ. V gave up 3 bases and J gave up 7 bases, with 6 bases separating them. For the CDR3, the DNA is TGTGCCAGCAGCTTGTTCGGCGGGGAGCTGTTTTTT. It translates to CASSLFGGELFF.

V and J are TRBV9 and TRBJ2-5, with 8 bases fitting TRBD1. CDR1 and CDR2 from the germline V gene are SGDLS and YYNGEE. This CDR3 is 15 amino acids long. Trimming took 1 base from V and 5 from J; bases not matched to a gene: 7. As DNA, the CDR3 is TGTGCCAGCAGCGTAAGGCCCGGGGACAGGGAGACCCAGTACTTC. This sequence encodes CASSVRPGDRETQYF.

The chain carries TRBV28 and TRBJ1-4; D gene ambiguous. CDR3 length equals 15 residues. Germline V gene lookup returns CDR1 MDHEN and CDR2 SYDVKM. The ends were cut back, 3 bases at V and 8 bases at J, with 16 bases in the middle. This CDR3 is CASSFLLASREKLFF. The CDR3 DNA is TGTGCCAGCAGTTTTCTTTTGGCCAGCAGGGAAAAACTGTTTTTT.